This T cell receptor beta chain was recovered during a study of T cell responses to AZD1222 COVID-19 vaccine. The CDR3 extends over 13 amino acids. The V and J ends lost 3 bases and 9 bases respectively, with 14 bases between them. Per germline, CDR1 DFQATT and CDR2 SNEGSKA (reference sequence). The data were produced by immunoSEQ multiplex PCR, yet TCRdb's version contains in-frame clones alone and is incomplete. The sample contains roughly 100,000 clones, 88% of which appear only once. About this clone: No antigen is known for it.

Whole-study results and caveats: Clonal diversity may have been underestimated, and the donors were mostly white British, with more females than males. Vaccine-related CD4 TCRs covered spike, predominating at 160-218 and 743-854.

Source: peripheral blood, taken on day 0 of AZD1222 vaccination. The TCR was taken from an adult in good health. The chain has TRBV20-1 and TRBJ2-2, with D unresolved. The CDR3 DNA reads TGCAGTGCTAGTATGCCAGGAGTCTGGGAGCTGTTTTTT. This gives the protein CSASMPGVWELFF.